A selection of T cell receptor beta chains follows, all from one sample in a study of control samples from healthy donors and cancer patients. The data were produced by immunoSEQ multiplex PCR, yet TCRdb's version contains in-frame clones alone and is incomplete. This sample yields approximately 220,000 clones, of which roughly 94% are seen a single time; over 1.2% belongs to the top ten. Sequenced input: blood. The source is a man aged 50 or older in good health. Both conserved end residues are part of each CDR3. The D gene is left open where the match is weak. Part of the rows lack a size; the others show once, few, many or a class for expanded clones.

V	D	J	size	DNA	CDR3
TRBV11-2	.	TRBJ2-2	.	TGTGCCAGCAGCTTAGAAACAGGGCCGAACACCGGGGAGCTGTTTTTT	CASSLETGPNTGELFF
TRBV11-2	.	TRBJ1-1	.	TGTGCCAGCAGCACCACCTGGAGCACTGAAGCTTTCTTT	CASSTTWSTEAFF
TRBV3-1/TRBV3-2	.	TRBJ2-2	.	TGTGCCAGCAGCCAAGATCGGATACGGGATCCCGGGGAGCTGTTTTTT	CASSQDRIRDPGELFF
TRBV7-9	.	TRBJ2-4	.	TGTGCCAGCAGCTTAGAGACGGGAAACATTCAGTACTTC	CASSLETGNIQYF
TRBV7-2	.	TRBJ2-1	once	TGTGCCAGCAGCTTAGTCGGCGGGGGCCTCCCCAATGAGCAGTTCTTC	CASSLVGGGLPNEQFF
TRBV5-1	.	TRBJ2-3	.	TGCGCCAGCAGAGACGGACTTCCCACAGATACGCAGTATTTT	CASRDGLPTDTQYF
TRBV3-1/TRBV3-2	TRBD1	TRBJ1-1	.	TGTGCCAGCAGCCAACCTGGGACAGGGGGTCTAACTGAAGCTTTCTTT	CASSQPGTGGLTEAFF
TRBV11-2	.	TRBJ1-3	.	TGTGCCAGCAGCTTAACTTCCGCCGCGAGCTCTGGAAACACCATATATTTT	CASSLTSAASSGNTIYF
TRBV6-5	.	TRBJ1-1	.	TGTGCCAGCAGTTACTCGGGGAAAGCTTTCTTT	CASSYSGKAFF
TRBV12-3/TRBV12-4	.	TRBJ1-1	.	TGTGCCAGCAGTTTAGGAGGGGACACTGAAGCTTTCTTT	CASSLGGDTEAFF
TRBV19	.	TRBJ2-1	.	TGTGCCAGTAGTATGGCAGGGCGCCTACTCCCCTACAATGAGCAGTTCTTC	CASSMAGRLLPYNEQFF
TRBV13	.	TRBJ2-1	.	TGTGCCAGCAGCTCAACAGGTGGTGAGCAGTTCTTC	CASSSTGGEQFF
TRBV5-4	TRBD1	TRBJ2-1	.	TGTGCCAGCAGCCCTAACAGGGGTACCGACAATGAGCAGTTCTTC	CASSPNRGTDNEQFF
TRBV5-1	.	TRBJ1-3	.	TGCGCCAGCTCCCTCGGCTCTGGAAACACCATATATTTT	CASSLGSGNTIYF
TRBV28	.	TRBJ1-1	.	TGTGCCGGAACTTCCCCCGGGACCCACACCCCGGCTTTCTTT	CAGTSPGTHTPAFF
TRBV7-9	.	TRBJ1-1	.	TGTGCCAGCAGCCCCCCAGCGACCGCGGCTTTCTTT	CASSPPATAAFF
TRBV6-4	.	TRBJ2-1	.	TGTGCCAGCAGTGACTCTTGGGCTAGCGCCTTCGATGAGCAGTTCTTC	CASSDSWASAFDEQFF
TRBV19	.	TRBJ1-5	.	TGTGCCAGTAGTATAGGAAGGACACAATATCAGCCCCAGCATTTT	CASSIGRTQYQPQHF
TRBV3-1/TRBV3-2	.	TRBJ2-6	once	TGTGCCAGCAGCCTCGGGGGTACTGGGGCCAACGTCCTGACTTTC	CASSLGGTGANVLTF
TRBV5-1	.	TRBJ1-1	.	TGCGCCAGCAGCCCGGACTGGAACACTGAAGCTTTCTTT	CASSPDWNTEAFF
TRBV5-6	.	TRBJ2-7	.	TGTGCCAGCAGCTTGGACGGCTACGAGCAGTACTTC	CASSLDGYEQYF
TRBV5-1	.	TRBJ1-6	.	TGCGCCAGCAGCCCCCCGGCGGGGGGCTCACCCCTCCACTTT	CASSPPAGGSPLHF
TRBV14	.	TRBJ1-4	.	TGTGCCAGCAGCCAAGATCCAAACAGGGCCTACGAAAAACTGTTTTTT	CASSQDPNRAYEKLFF
TRBV6-2/TRBV6-3	TRBD1	TRBJ2-6	.	TGTGCCAGCAGTTACCTACCGGGACAGAGCTCTGGGGCCAACGTCCTGACTTTC	CASSYLPGQSSGANVLTF
TRBV6-2/TRBV6-3	.	TRBJ1-5	.	TGTGCCAGCAGTTCTATAAACAGGGAGGGGATACGGTTT	CASSSINREGIRF
TRBV5-1	.	TRBJ1-1	.	TGCGCCAGCAGCATGGACGGACCTGAAGCTTTCTTT	CASSMDGPEAFF
TRBV5-1	.	TRBJ1-1	.	TGCGCCAGCAGCTCCTCGGGGGTAGTATCCACTGAAGCTTTCTTT	CASSSSGVVSTEAFF
TRBV7-2	.	TRBJ2-7	.	TGTGCCAGCAGCTCCCCGGCCGTCTCCTACGAGCAGTACTTC	CASSSPAVSYEQYF
TRBV7-9	TRBD1	TRBJ1-2	.	TGTGCCAGCAGCTCCTTGCGGGACAGTGATTCATACACCTTC	CASSSLRDSDSYTF
TRBV7-8	.	TRBJ1-6	.	TGTGCCAGCAGCTTAGCGAGGGCGGATAATTCACCCCTCCACTTT	CASSLARADNSPLHF
TRBV5-1	.	TRBJ1-4	.	TGCGCCAGCAGCTTGCTGGGGATGGCAACTAATGAAAAACTGTTTTTT	CASSLLGMATNEKLFF
TRBV11-2	.	TRBJ2-6	.	TGTGCCAGCAGCTTAGCAAGGGCCGGGGCCAACGTCCTGACTTTC	CASSLARAGANVLTF
TRBV6-5	.	TRBJ1-3	.	TGTGCCAGCAGCCCGGGAGGGGGAAACACCATATATTTT	CASSPGGGNTIYF
TRBV2	TRBD1	TRBJ1-2	.	TGTGCCAGCGATGGACAGGGAGGTGTCTATGGCTACACCTTC	CASDGQGGVYGYTF
TRBV5-1	.	TRBJ2-3	.	TGCGCCAGCACCCCGATAGGGGGAACAGATACGCAGTATTTT	CASTPIGGTDTQYF
TRBV5-4	TRBD2	TRBJ2-5	once	TGTGCCAGCAGGCGGACTAGCGGGGGGGTCCAAGAGACCCAGTACTTC	CASRRTSGGVQETQYF
TRBV12-3/TRBV12-4	TRBD1	TRBJ1-2	once	TGTGCCAGTGGCTACAGGGGTGGCTACACCTTC	CASGYRGGYTF
TRBV19	.	TRBJ1-1	.	TGTGCCAGTAGTAGCCCGGGAGAGGCGTACACTGAAGCTTTCTTT	CASSSPGEAYTEAFF
TRBV15	TRBD2	TRBJ2-4	once	TGTGCCACCAGCAGAGCCGGGGGGGGCGAGAACATTCAGTACTTC	CATSRAGGGENIQYF
TRBV7-2	.	TRBJ2-7	.	TGTGCCAGCAGCTCAGTCGGCTACGAGCAGTACTTC	CASSSVGYEQYF
TRBV4-1	.	TRBJ2-5	.	TGCGCCAGCAGCGGGGGGGAGACCCAGTACTTC	CASSGGETQYF
TRBV7-3	TRBD1	TRBJ1-1	.	TGTGCCAGCAGCCTAACAGGGGAGAACACTGAAGCTTTCTTT	CASSLTGENTEAFF
TRBV3-1/TRBV3-2	.	TRBJ1-3	.	TGTGCCAGCAGCCACAACCCGGGCAGGGCTGGAAACACCATATATTTT	CASSHNPGRAGNTIYF
TRBV4-2	TRBD2	TRBJ2-3	.	TGTGCCAGCAGCCAAGCCAAGCGGGGGGGGGTAGATACGCAGTATTTT	CASSQAKRGGVDTQYF
TRBV29-1	.	TRBJ2-1	.	TGCAGCGTTCGGAGCTCCTACAATGAGCAGTTCTTC	CSVRSSYNEQFF
TRBV11-2	.	TRBJ1-3	.	TGTGCCAGCAGCCGAACTCTAACCGTTGGAAACACCATATATTTT	CASSRTLTVGNTIYF
TRBV4-1	.	TRBJ2-1	.	TGCGCCAGCAGCCAGGGGGGATGGGTGGGGTCAAACTACAATGAGCAGTTCTTC	CASSQGGWVGSNYNEQFF
TRBV2	TRBD1	TRBJ2-6	once	TGTGCCAGCCTTGCGGACAGGGGTGGGGCCAACGTCCTGACTTTC	CASLADRGGANVLTF
TRBV6-2/TRBV6-3	TRBD2	TRBJ2-3	.	TGTGCCAGCAGTTGGCTAGCGGGGGGCACCAATACGCAGTATTTT	CASSWLAGGTNTQYF
TRBV5-1	TRBD1	TRBJ2-2	once	TGCGCCAGCAGCTCGGGACAGGTGGTACCTACCGGGGAGCTGTTTTTT	CASSSGQVVPTGELFF